What follows are 10 T cell receptor beta chains derived from one specimen sequenced in a study of T cell repertoires in cytomegalovirus infection. Antigens of these TCRs are unknown. One entry per CDR3 protein, called by TCRdb with MiXCR from the reads. This sample has about 310,000 distinct CDR3 sequences, with about 25% found just once. The specimen comprised cultured PBMCs, sampled from culture after CMV antigen stimulation. These receptors were collected from a human donor in good health (CMV status not recorded). Some clones in this sample may be carry-over from other donors' samples.

This clonotype was detected only a few times. This sequence joins TRBV25-1 and TRBJ2-1, with D tentatively TRBD1 or TRBD2 (7 bases each). This CDR3 comprises 16 residues. V was trimmed by 3 bases and J by 6 bases, leaving 18 bases between them. Germline V gene sequence: CDR1 MGHDK, CDR2 SYGVNS. This CDR3 reads CASSDPGGGTGNEQFF. Written as DNA, the CDR3 is TGTGCCAGCAGTGACCCAGGGGGGGGGACGGGCAATGAGCAGTTCTTC.

This clonotype was seen only a few times. The chain links TRBV7-6 to TRBJ2-7; weak D call: TRBD1 (6 bases). This CDR3 spans 14 amino acids. Trimming took off 5 bases at V and 5 bases at J, with 16 bases between the two ends. In germline, CDR1 is SGHVS, CDR2 FNYEAQ. CDR3 protein: CASSRGLRGDEQYF. The CDR3 DNA is TGTGCCAGCAGCCGTGGCCTCAGGGGAGACGAGCAGTACTTC.

The rearrangement joins TRBV5-1 to TRBJ1-5; D is uncertain. The CDR3 contains 14 residues. Trimming stripped 0 bases from V and 6 bases from J, with 10 bases between. Germline V lookup: CDR1 SGHRS, CDR2 YFSETQ. For the CDR3, the DNA is TGCGCCAGCAGCTTGGGCGTGGGGAGTCAGCCCCAGCATTTT. Translation: CASSLGVGSQPQHF. The full variable domain, its missing parts supplied by reference TRBV5-1 and TRBJ1-5, is KAGVTQTPRYLIKTRGQQVTLSCSPISGHRSVSWYQQTPGQGLQFLFEYFSETQRNKGNFPGRFSGRQFSNSRSEMNVSTLELGDSALYLCASSLGVGSQPQHFGDGTRLSIL.

This clonotype has a count of ten or more. The chain links TRBV12-3 or TRBV12-4 to TRBJ2-6, with a weak D call TRBD1 (6 bases). Trimming took 4 bases from V and 1 from J, leaving 8 bases between them. This CDR3 is 15 amino acids long. In DNA form, the CDR3 reads TGTGCCAGCAGTTCAACAGGGTCTGGGGCCAACGTCCTGACTTTC. Encoded protein: CASSSTGSGANVLTF.

In its sample, this clonotype was seen a few times. J is TRBJ1-2 and V is TRBV20-1; maybe TRBD1 (6 bases). CDR3 size: 11 residues. The V gene lost 5 bases and the J gene lost 7 bases, with 11 bases spanning the gap. The germline V gene encodes CDR1 DFQATT and CDR2 SNEGSKA (reference sequence). The CDR3: CSAYTGSGYTF. The CDR3 DNA reads as TGCAGTGCTTACACAGGGTCTGGCTACACCTTC.

CDR3 nucleotide sequence: TGTGCCAGCTCACCAAGTCGGGCCGACGGGGTGCCCCAGCATTTT. Its protein is CASSPSRADGVPQHF. This sequence joins TRBV18 and TRBJ1-5; D remains ambiguous. V was trimmed by 2 bases and J by 9 bases, leaving 17 bases between them. This CDR3 comprises 15 residues. CDR1 and CDR2 (germline): KGHSH, LQKENI.

This chain connects TRBV7-2 to TRBJ2-2; 8 bases are a match to TRBD2. Unmatched junction bases numbered 9, after V lost 4 bases and J lost 11 bases. Germline V gives CDR1 SGHTA, CDR2 FQGNSA. There are 14 residues in the CDR3. The CDR3 coding sequence is TGTGCCAGCAGCTCTGGACTAGCTATGGGAGAGCTGTTTTTT. Its protein product is CASSSGLAMGELFF.

This clonotype has ten or more counts. The CDR3 protein is CASSLAGGYEQFF. The CDR3 DNA is TGTGCCAGCAGTTTAGCAGGAGGTTATGAGCAGTTCTTC. The chain links TRBV12-3 or TRBV12-4 to TRBJ2-1, with a tentative D call TRBD2 (5 bases). The CDR3 extends over 13 amino acids. V was cut by 0 bases and J by 8 bases, with 8 bases left in between.

This clonotype occurred many times. V and J are TRBV7-2 and TRBJ2-3; either TRBD1 or TRBD2 may supply D (6 bases each). Germline CDR1 is SGHTA and CDR2 is FQGNSA. Trimming removed 5 bases at V and 0 bases at J, with 9 bases between. This CDR3 contains 14 residues. In DNA, the CDR3 is TGTGCCAGCAGCAGGGGGGCTAGCACAGATACGCAGTATTTT. This codes for CASSRGASTDTQYF.

This clonotype was counted between two and nine times. This rearrangement joins TRBV12-3 or TRBV12-4 to TRBJ2-7; tentatively, D is TRBD1 (5 bases). The CDR3 consists of 15 residues. V was shortened by 3 bases and J by 4 bases, with 16 bases between the two germline ends. CDR3 residues: CASSFGQVGTYEQYF. CDR3 sequence (DNA): TGTGCCAGCAGTTTCGGACAAGTCGGCACTTACGAGCAGTACTTC.